The next 20 T cell receptor beta chains were all read from a single sample in a study of monozygotic twins with inflammatory bowel disease. After re-calling the 5' RACE reads, TCRdb lists one entry per CDR3 protein, DNA absent. Recorded for this sample: more than 300,000 distinct CDR3 sequences. The sample taken for sequencing was blood. Receptors were obtained from a human donor with ulcerative colitis or Crohn's disease, or a healthy co-twin of an affected twin (not recorded which).

The chain employs TRBV18 and TRBJ2-1; the TCRdb D gene call, TRBD1, has no DNA to confirm it. In germline, CDR1 is KGHSH, CDR2 LQKENI. The CDR3 has 14 amino acids. Here the CDR3 reads CASSFRDRHNEQFF.

The CDR3 sequence: CASSRLNYNEQFF. V usage is TRBV6-5 and J usage is TRBJ2-1; the TCRdb D gene call, TRBD2, has no DNA to confirm it. Germline CDR1 MNHEY, CDR2 SVGAGI. The CDR3 consists of 13 residues.

The rearrangement joins TRBV12-3 or TRBV12-4 to TRBJ1-1; TCRdb's D gene call, TRBD1, goes unchecked for lack of DNA. This CDR3 is built from 13 residues. Here the CDR3 reads CASSPTESYEAFF.

V gene TRBV4-3 combines with J gene TRBJ2-3; absent DNA, TCRdb's TRBD2 call cannot be checked. The CDR3 contains 16 residues. Germline CDR1 and CDR2: LGHNA and YSLEER. CDR3 amino acids: CASSEGLASSTDTQYF.

The V gene is TRBV5-1, the J gene TRBJ2-3; TCRdb picks TRBD1, but there is no DNA to check that call. The CDR3 runs to 18 residues. Germline CDR1 and CDR2: SGHRS and YFSETQ. The CDR3 is CASSLVQANWDSTDTQYF. Filled out from reference TRBV5-1 and TRBJ2-3, the complete variable domain reads KAGVTQTPRYLIKTRGQQVTLSCSPISGHRSVSWYQQTPGQGLQFLFEYFSETQRNKGNFPGRFSGRQFSNSRSEMNVSTLELGDSALYLCASSLVQANWDSTDTQYFGPGTRLTVL.

The rearrangement uses TRBV24-1 and TRBJ1-1; TCRdb reports TRBD1, a call that lacks DNA to check it against. Germline-derived CDR1 and CDR2 are KGHDR and SFDVKD. The CDR3 is 16 amino acids. The CDR3: CATRNVTGRSRTEAFF.

This chain links TRBV7-2 with TRBJ1-5. Germline-derived CDR1 and CDR2 are SGHTA and FQGNSA. CDR3 length: 15 residues. The CDR3 sequence is CASSPSERGGQPQHF.

The chain joins TRBV9 to TRBJ1-2. This CDR3 is built from 13 residues. Germline V lookup: CDR1 SGDLS, CDR2 YYNGEE. The CDR3 here is CASSVGVNYGYTF. Supplemented by reference TRBV9 and TRBJ1-2, the full variable domain reads DSGVTQTPKHLITATGQRVTLRCSPRSGDLSVYWYQQSLDQGLQFLIQYYNGEERAKGNILERFSAQQFPDLHSELNLSSLELGDSALYFCASSVGVNYGYTFGSGTRLTVV.

The chain joins TRBV20-1 to TRBJ2-2. The CDR3 runs 17 residues. The germline gives CDR1 DFQATT, CDR2 SNEGSKA (reference sequence). This CDR3 reads CSARDHEGFGITGELFF.

This chain connects TRBV7-2 to TRBJ1-5. The length of the CDR3 is 14 residues. Germline values: CDR1 SGHTA, CDR2 FQGNSA. The CDR3 sequence is CTSSPRGGDQPQHF.

The chain couples TRBV29-1 to TRBJ1-5; the TRBD1 assignment by TCRdb is unverifiable without DNA. CDR3 length: 13 amino acids. Per germline, CDR1 SQVTM and CDR2 ANQGSEA. The CDR3 region is CSVAGQGNQPQHF. Based on the CDR3 plus reference TRBV29-1 and TRBJ1-5, the full variable domain is SAVISQKPSRDICQRGTSLTIQCQVDSQVTMMFWYRQQPGQSLTLIATANQGSEATYESGFVIDKFPISRPNLTFSTLTVSNMSPEDSSIYLCSVAGQGNQPQHFGDGTRLSIL.

The chain joins TRBV6-2 or TRBV6-3 to TRBJ1-5; TCRdb picks TRBD1, but there is no DNA to check that call. CDR3 length equals 18 residues. Germline CDR1 MNHEY, CDR2 SVGEGT. The CDR3 sequence: CASSYSRLGAWGNQPQHF.

The chain joins TRBV5-1 to TRBJ2-7; TCRdb gives TRBD1 as the D gene, but with no DNA this cannot be confirmed. The CDR3 has 17 residues. CDR1 SGHRS and CDR2 YFSETQ come from the germline V gene. CDR3 loop: CASSRTGAGTGAHEQYF.

The J gene is TRBJ2-1, the V gene TRBV12-3 or TRBV12-4; there is no DNA to check the TCRdb D call of TRBD1. CDR3 length: 16 residues. The CDR3: CASSETGTGDYNEQFF.

The V and J genes are TRBV4-3 and TRBJ2-3; without DNA, the TCRdb call of TRBD1 cannot be checked. The CDR3 loop spans 15 amino acids. CDR1 LGHNA and CDR2 YSLEER come from the germline V gene. The CDR3 spells CASSQPGTGTDTQYF.

The chain employs TRBV6-2 or TRBV6-3 and TRBJ2-3; absent DNA, TCRdb's TRBD2 call cannot be checked. The CDR3 consists of 14 residues. In germline, CDR1 is MNHEY, CDR2 SVGEGT. CDR3: CASSYRLPTDTQYF.

The chain combines TRBV9 with TRBJ2-7. The germline V gene encodes CDR1 SGDLS and CDR2 YYNGEE. The CDR3 length is 15 residues. CDR3 amino acids: CASSVRESAFYEQYF.

The genes are TRBV7-8 and TRBJ2-7; TCRdb picks TRBD1, but there is no DNA to check that call. The CDR3 spans 15 residues. From germline, CDR1 is SGHVS and CDR2 FQNEAQ. The CDR3: CASSSNRDPSYEQYF. The entire variable domain, with the rest obtained from reference TRBV7-8 and TRBJ2-7, is as follows: GAGVSQSPRYKVAKRGQDVALRCDPISGHVSLFWYQQALGQGPEFLTYFQNEAQLDKSGLPSDRFFAERPEGSVSTLKIQRTQQEDSAVYLCASSSNRDPSYEQYFGPGTRLTVT.

J is TRBJ2-3 and V is TRBV2; without DNA, the TCRdb call of TRBD2 cannot be checked. Germline assignment: CDR1 SNHLY and CDR2 FYNNEI. The CDR3 is 17 amino acids. The CDR3 spells CASSRLRAPTSTDTQYF. The full variable domain, with the rest looked up from reference TRBV2 and TRBJ2-3, is EPEVTQTPSHQVTQMGQEVILRCVPISNHLYFYWYRQILGQKVEFLVSFYNNEISEKSEIFDDQFSVERPDGSNFTLKIRSTKLEDSAMYFCASSRLRAPTSTDTQYFGPGTRLTVL.

This CDR3 reads CASSVEGGETQYF. The chain combines TRBV9 with TRBJ2-5; without DNA, the TCRdb call of TRBD1 cannot be checked. This CDR3 has 13 amino acids. Germline V gives CDR1 SGDLS, CDR2 YYNGEE.